One sample yielded the 13 T cell receptor beta chains listed below, sequenced in a study of blood T cells in healthy people across ages. For the second PCR, which ran for about 7 to 12 cycles, a sample-barcoded 5' primer and a J-beta primer mix were used. TCRdb recomputed calls from the 5' RACE reads with MiXCR, one row per CDR3 protein. The sample shows hundreds of thousands of distinct CDR3 sequences, around 43% of them seen only once. The source material was blood. The receptor source for this set is an older man in good health.

The J gene is TRBJ2-3, the V gene TRBV6-2 or TRBV6-3; 11 bases are shared with TRBD1. This CDR3 comprises 18 residues. Germline lookup yields CDR1 MNHEY and CDR2 SVGEGT. The V segment lost 2 bases and the J segment 4 bases; nucleotides outside the gene matches: 11. The chain's CDR3 is CASSYQGRGQGAPDTQYF. Here the CDR3 DNA reads TGTGCCAGCAGTTACCAGGGACGAGGACAGGGGGCCCCAGATACGCAGTATTTT.

The J gene is TRBJ2-1, the V gene TRBV4-1; 12 bases agree with TRBD2. V shed 2 bases and J 5 bases; nucleotides not matched to a gene: 4. The CDR3 has 16 amino acids. Germline V gives CDR1 MGHRA, CDR2 YSYEKL. This chain's CDR3 is CASSQLTSGRNNEQFF. The CDR3 DNA sequence: TGCGCCAGCAGCCAATTGACTAGCGGGAGAAACAATGAGCAGTTCTTC.

V gene TRBV5-1 combines with J gene TRBJ2-7; a possible D gene is TRBD2 (6 bases). Trimming shortened V by 4 bases and J by 0 bases, and 14 bases separated the two germline ends. Germline loops: CDR1 SGHRS, CDR2 YFSETQ. The length of the CDR3 is 15 residues. CDR3 region: CASSATGGSSYEQYF. The CDR3 DNA reads as TGCGCCAGCAGCGCAACCGGGGGAAGCTCCTACGAGCAGTACTTC.

J is TRBJ2-1 and V is TRBV29-1, with D maybe TRBD1 (6 bases). V was cut by 4 bases and J by 7 bases, with 14 bases left in between. From germline, CDR1 is SQVTM and CDR2 ANQGSEA. The CDR3 spans 13 residues. Here the CDR3 reads CSVAEAGENEQFF. CDR3 sequence (DNA): TGCAGCGTTGCTGAGGCAGGGGAGAATGAGCAGTTCTTC.

This chain joins TRBV20-1 and TRBJ2-3; 15 bases line up with TRBD2. The CDR3 is made up of 16 amino acids. Trimming cost V 4 bases and J 6 bases; bases outside gene matches: 8. Germline V gene sequence: CDR1 DFQATT, CDR2 SNEGSKA (reference sequence). The CDR3 here is CSATWTSGGAFDTQYF. DNA of the CDR3: TGCAGTGCTACTTGGACTAGCGGGGGGGCTTTTGATACGCAGTATTTT.

The chain carries TRBV5-1 and TRBJ2-1; D possibly matches TRBD1 or TRBD2 (5 bases each). The DNA matches TRBJ2-7 better at its end, which makes the J call doubtful. The CDR3 consists of 18 residues. Germline CDR1 reads SGHRS; CDR2 reads YFSETQ. The CDR3 here is CASSPQVGVKSSYNEQYF. The CDR3 bases are TGCGCCAGCAGCCCGCAGGTGGGGGTAAAGAGCTCCTACAATGAGCAGTACTTC.

This clonotype was found a few times. This clone may be a read error of a much larger clone one base away. The chain has TRBV24-1 and TRBJ1-5, with D maybe TRBD1 (5 bases). The germline V and J ends were trimmed by 5 bases and 5 bases, with 15 bases remaining between them. CDR3 length: 15 residues. In germline, CDR1 is KGHDR, CDR2 SFDVKD. This CDR3 is CATSAGDGEDQPQHF. DNA of the CDR3: TGTGCCACCAGTGCGGGGGACGGAGAAGATCAGCCCCAGCATTTT.

This clonotype was recorded a few times. A much more abundant neighbour one base away suggests this may be a read error. The gene calls are TRBV7-2 and TRBJ2-3; D gene uncertain. Germline lookup yields CDR1 SGHTA and CDR2 FQGNSA. The length of the CDR3 is 16 residues. Trimming shortened V by 2 bases and J by 4 bases, and 16 bases separated the two germline ends. CDR3 DNA: TGTGCCAGCAGCTTATCGGCAGCTCCTCAAGCAGATACGCAGTATTTT. Protein product: CASSLSAAPQADTQYF.

This clonotype has just a few counts. The chain couples TRBV6-2 or TRBV6-3 to TRBJ2-6; D may be TRBD2 (6 bases). This CDR3 comprises 16 residues. The V end lost 2 bases, the J end lost 0 bases, and 8 bases lay between the germline ends. From germline, CDR1 is MNHEY and CDR2 SVGEGT. Here the CDR3 reads CASSYGGDSGANVLTF. In DNA, the CDR3 is TGTGCCAGCAGTTACGGAGGGGACTCTGGGGCCAACGTCCTGACTTTC.

The V gene is TRBV7-2, the J gene TRBJ2-7, with D unclear. Germline values: CDR1 SGHTA, CDR2 FQGNSA. This CDR3 comprises 13 residues. With 5 bases removed from V and 2 bases from J, the gap between germline ends came to 10 bases. This chain's CDR3 is CASSTRNTYEQYF. DNA of the CDR3: TGTGCCAGCAGCACCCGTAACACCTACGAGCAGTACTTC.

The chain has TRBV12-1 and TRBJ2-3. TRBV12-1 is noted as a pseudogene. This CDR3 is built from 16 residues. CDR3 sequence (DNA): TGTGCCAGCAGCCCAAAACCTACCGACAGCACAGATACGCAGTATTTT. It specifies CASSPKPTDSTDTQYF.

This chain uses TRBV2 with TRBJ2-1; possible D gene TRBD2, 5 bases. Trimming took off 6 bases at V and 11 bases at J, with 17 bases between the two ends. Germline CDR1 reads SNHLY; CDR2 reads FYNNEI. CDR3 length: 13 residues. The DNA for the CDR3 is TGTGCCAGCAGGGGTACTAGGGAAGAGAAGCAGTTCTTC. Protein sequence: CASRGTREEKQFF.

Worth noting for this clonotype: It may be a read error: a sequence one base away is much more abundant. The rearrangement joins TRBV10-3 to TRBJ2-1, with a tentative D call TRBD2 (5 bases). This CDR3 spans 16 amino acids. The ends were cut back, 1 base at V and 13 bases at J, with 23 bases in the middle. Germline values: CDR1 ENHRY, CDR2 SYGVKD. CDR3 protein: CAISEFGEGPRETQFF. CDR3 nucleotide sequence: TGTGCCATCAGTGAGTTCGGGGAAGGGCCGAGAGAGACCCAGTTCTTC.